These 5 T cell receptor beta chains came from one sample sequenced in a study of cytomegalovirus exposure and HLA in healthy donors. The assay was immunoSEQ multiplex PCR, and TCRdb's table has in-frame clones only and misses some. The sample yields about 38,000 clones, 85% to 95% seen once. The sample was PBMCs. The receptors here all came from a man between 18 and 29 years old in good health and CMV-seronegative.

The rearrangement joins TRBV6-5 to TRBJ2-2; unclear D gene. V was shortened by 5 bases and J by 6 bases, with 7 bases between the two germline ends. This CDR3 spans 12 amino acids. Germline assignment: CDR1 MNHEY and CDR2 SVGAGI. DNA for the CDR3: TGTGCCAGCAGTGAAAACTCCGGGGAGCTGTTTTTT. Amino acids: CASSENSGELFF.

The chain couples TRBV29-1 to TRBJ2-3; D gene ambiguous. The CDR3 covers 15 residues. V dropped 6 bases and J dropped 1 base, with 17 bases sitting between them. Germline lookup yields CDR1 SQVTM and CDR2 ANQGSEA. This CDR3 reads CSVALGVIGTDTQYF. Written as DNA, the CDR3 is TGCAGCGTCGCCCTGGGCGTCATTGGCACAGATACGCAGTATTTT.

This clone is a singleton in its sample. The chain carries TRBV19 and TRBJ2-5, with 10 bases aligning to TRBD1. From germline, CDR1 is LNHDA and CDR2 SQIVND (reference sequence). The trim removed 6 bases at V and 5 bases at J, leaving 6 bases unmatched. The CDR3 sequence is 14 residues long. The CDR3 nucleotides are TGTGCCAGTAGGACAGGGGGCGTTTTGGAGACCCAGTACTTC. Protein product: CASRTGGVLETQYF.

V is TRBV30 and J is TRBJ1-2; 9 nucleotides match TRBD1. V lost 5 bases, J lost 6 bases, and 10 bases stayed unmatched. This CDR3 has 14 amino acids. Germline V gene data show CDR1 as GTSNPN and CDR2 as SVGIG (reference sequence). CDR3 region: CAWLGQGRGHGYTF. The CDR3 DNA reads TGTGCCTGGTTGGGACAGGGAAGAGGGCATGGCTACACCTTC.

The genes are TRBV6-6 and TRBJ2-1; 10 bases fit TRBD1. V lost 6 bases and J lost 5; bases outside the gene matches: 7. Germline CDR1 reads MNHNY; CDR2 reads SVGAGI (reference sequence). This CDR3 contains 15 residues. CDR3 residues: CASRHRTGGDNEQFF. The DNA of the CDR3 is TGTGCCAGCAGACATCGGACAGGGGGTGACAATGAGCAGTTCTTC.